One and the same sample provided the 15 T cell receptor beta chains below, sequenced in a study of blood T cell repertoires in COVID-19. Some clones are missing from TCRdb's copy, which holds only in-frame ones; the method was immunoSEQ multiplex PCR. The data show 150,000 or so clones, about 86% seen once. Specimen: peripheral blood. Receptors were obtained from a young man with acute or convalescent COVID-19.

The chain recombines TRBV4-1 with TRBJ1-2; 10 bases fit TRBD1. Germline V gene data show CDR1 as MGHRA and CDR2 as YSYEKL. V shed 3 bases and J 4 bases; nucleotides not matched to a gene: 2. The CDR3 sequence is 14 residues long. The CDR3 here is CASSQGQGSYGYTF. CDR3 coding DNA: TGCGCCAGCAGCCAGGGACAGGGGAGCTATGGCTACACCTTC.

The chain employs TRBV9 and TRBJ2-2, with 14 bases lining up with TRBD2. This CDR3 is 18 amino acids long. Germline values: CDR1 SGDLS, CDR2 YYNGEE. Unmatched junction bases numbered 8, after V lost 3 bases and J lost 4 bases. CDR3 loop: CASSEGLAGASSTGELFF. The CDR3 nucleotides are TGTGCCAGCAGCGAGGGACTAGCGGGGGCTTCGAGCACCGGGGAGCTGTTTTTT.

CDR3 loop: CASQNLAGLYNEQFF. The CDR3 nucleotides read TGTGCCAGCCAGAATCTAGCGGGGCTCTACAATGAGCAGTTCTTC. This chain connects TRBV6-5 to TRBJ2-1, with TRBD2 identical over 9 bases. The CDR3 extends over 15 amino acids. J lost 3 bases, V lost 8 bases, and 8 bases had no gene match. CDR1 is MNHEY, CDR2 SVGAGI, per germline.

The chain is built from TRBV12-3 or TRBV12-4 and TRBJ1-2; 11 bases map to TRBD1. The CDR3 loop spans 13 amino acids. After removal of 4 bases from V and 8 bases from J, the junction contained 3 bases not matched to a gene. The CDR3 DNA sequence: TGTGCCAGCAGTTCGGACAGGGGGCTCGGCTACACCTTC. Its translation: CASSSDRGLGYTF.

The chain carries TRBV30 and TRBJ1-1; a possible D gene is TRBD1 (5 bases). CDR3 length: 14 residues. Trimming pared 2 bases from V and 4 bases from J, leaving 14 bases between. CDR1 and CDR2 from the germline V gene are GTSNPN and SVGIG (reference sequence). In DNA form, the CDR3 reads TGTGCCTGGAGTTTGGAGGGGCGTCCCACTGAAGCTTTCTTT. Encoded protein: CAWSLEGRPTEAFF. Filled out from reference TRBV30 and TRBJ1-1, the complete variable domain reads SQTIHQWPATLVQPVGSPLSLECTVEGTSNPNLYWYRQAAGRGLQLLFYSVGIGQISSEVPQNLSASRPQDRQFILSSKKLLLSDSGFYLCAWSLEGRPTEAFFGQGTRLTVV.

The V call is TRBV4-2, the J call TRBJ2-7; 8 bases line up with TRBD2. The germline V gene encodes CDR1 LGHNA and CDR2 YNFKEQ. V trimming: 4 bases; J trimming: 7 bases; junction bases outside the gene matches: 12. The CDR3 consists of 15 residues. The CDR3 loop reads CASSPVNGGAQEQYF. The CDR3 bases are TGTGCCAGCAGCCCCGTTAACGGGGGGGCGCAAGAGCAGTACTTC.

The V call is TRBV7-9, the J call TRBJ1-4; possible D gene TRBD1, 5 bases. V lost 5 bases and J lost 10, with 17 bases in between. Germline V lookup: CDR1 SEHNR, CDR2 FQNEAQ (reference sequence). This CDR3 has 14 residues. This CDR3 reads CASSAGSGSVKLFF. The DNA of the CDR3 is TGTGCCAGCAGCGCCGGATCAGGGTCCGTAAAACTGTTTTTT.

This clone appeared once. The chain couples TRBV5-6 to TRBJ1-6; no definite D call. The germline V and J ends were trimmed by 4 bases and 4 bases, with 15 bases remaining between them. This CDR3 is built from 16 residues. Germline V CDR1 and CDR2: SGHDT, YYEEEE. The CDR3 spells CASSEPGRGYNSPLHF. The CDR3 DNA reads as TGTGCCAGCAGCGAACCGGGCCGGGGATATAATTCACCCCTCCACTTT.

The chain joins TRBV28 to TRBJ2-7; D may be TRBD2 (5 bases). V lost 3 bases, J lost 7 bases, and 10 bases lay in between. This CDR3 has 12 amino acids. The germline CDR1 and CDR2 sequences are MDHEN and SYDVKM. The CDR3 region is CASSFRLAEQYV. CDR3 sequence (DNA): TGTGCCAGCAGTTTTAGGTTAGCGGAGCAGTACGTC.

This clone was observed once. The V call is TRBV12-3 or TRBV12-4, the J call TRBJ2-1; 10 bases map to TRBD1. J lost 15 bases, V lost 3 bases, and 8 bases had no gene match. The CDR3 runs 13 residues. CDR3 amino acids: CASSLTGGDTPFF. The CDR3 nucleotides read TGTGCCAGCAGTTTGACAGGGGGCGATACGCCGTTCTTC.

The DNA for the CDR3 is TGTGCCAGCAGCGTAGGATGGGCCTCAGGGGGGAATTCACCCCTCCACTTT. Its translation: CASSVGWASGGNSPLHF. The chain couples TRBV9 to TRBJ1-6; TRBD1 matches 7 bases. This CDR3 has 17 residues. Germline V gene lookup returns CDR1 SGDLS and CDR2 YYNGEE. The junction had 10 bases not matched to a gene; V was cut back by 0 bases and J by 7 bases.

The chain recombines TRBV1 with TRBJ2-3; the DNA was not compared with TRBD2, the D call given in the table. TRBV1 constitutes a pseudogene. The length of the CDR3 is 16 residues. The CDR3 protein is CTSSQANSSSTDTQYF. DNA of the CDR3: TGCACCAGCAGCCAAGCAAATTCAAGCTCCACAGATACGCAGTATTTT.

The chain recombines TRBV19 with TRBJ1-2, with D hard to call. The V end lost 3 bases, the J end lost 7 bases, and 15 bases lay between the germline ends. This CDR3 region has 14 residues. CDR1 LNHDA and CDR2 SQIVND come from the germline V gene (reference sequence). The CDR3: CASSMLTGRTGYTF. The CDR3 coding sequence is TGTGCCAGTAGTATGCTGACCGGGAGGACTGGCTACACCTTC.

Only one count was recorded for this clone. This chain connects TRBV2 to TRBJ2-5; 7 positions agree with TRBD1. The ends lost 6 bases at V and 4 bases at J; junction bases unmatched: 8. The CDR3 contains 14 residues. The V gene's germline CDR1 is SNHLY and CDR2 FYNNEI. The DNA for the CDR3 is TGTGCCAGCAGAATGACAGGGATTTCAGAGACCCAGTACTTC. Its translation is CASRMTGISETQYF.

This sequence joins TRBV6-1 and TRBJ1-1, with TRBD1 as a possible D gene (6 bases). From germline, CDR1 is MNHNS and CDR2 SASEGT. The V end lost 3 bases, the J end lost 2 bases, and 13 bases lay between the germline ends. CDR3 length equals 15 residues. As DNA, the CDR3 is TGTGCCAGCAGTGACCACAGGGCCCCAAACACTGAAGCTTTCTTT. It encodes CASSDHRAPNTEAFF.